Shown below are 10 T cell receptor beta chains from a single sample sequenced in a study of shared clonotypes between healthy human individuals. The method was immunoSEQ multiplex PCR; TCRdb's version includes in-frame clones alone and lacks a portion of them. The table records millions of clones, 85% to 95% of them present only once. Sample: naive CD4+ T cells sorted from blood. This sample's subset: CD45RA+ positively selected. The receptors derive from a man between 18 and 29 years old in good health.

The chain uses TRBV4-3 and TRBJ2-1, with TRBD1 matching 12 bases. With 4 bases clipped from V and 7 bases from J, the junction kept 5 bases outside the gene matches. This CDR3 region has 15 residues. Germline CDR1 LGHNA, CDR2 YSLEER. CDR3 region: CASSRAGQGANEQFF. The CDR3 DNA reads TGCGCCAGCAGCCGCGCGGGACAGGGGGCGAATGAGCAGTTCTTC.

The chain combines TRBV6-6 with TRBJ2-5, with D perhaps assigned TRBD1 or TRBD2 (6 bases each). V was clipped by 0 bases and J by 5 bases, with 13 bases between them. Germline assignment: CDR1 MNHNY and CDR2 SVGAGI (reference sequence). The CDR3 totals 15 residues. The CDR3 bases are TGTGCCAGCAGTTACTCTAGGGGGGCCGGGGAGACCCAGTACTTC. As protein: CASSYSRGAGETQYF.

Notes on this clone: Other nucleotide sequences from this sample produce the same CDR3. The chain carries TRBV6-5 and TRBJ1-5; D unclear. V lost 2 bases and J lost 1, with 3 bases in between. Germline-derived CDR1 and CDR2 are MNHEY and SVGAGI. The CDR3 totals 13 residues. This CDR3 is CASSYGSNQPQHF. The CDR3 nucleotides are TGTGCCAGCAGTTACGGGAGCAATCAGCCCCAGCATTTT.

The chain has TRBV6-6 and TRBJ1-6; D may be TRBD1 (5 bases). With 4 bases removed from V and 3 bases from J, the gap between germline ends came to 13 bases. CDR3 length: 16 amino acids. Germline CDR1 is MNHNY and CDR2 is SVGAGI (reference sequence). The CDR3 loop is CASSSNDRGYNSPLHF. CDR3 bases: TGTGCCAGCAGTTCCAACGACAGAGGCTATAATTCACCCCTCCACTTT.

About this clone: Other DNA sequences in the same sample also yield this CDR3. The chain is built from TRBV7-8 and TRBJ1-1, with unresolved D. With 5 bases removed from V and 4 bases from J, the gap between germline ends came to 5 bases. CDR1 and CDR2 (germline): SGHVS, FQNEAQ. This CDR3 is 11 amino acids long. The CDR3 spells CASSLGTEAFF. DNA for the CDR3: TGTGCCAGCAGCCTTGGCACTGAAGCTTTCTTT.

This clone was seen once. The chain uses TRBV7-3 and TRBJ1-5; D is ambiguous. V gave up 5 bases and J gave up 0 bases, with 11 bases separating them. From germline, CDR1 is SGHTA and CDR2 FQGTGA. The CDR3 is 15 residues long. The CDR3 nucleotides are TGTGCCAGCAGCCCGGACGGTTATAGCAATCAGCCCCAGCATTTT. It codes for CASSPDGYSNQPQHF.

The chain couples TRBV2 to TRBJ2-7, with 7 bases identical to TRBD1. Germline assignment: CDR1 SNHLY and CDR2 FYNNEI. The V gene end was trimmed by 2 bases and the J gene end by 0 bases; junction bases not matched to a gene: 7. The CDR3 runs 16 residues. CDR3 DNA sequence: TGTGCCAGCAGTGAACACGGGACAGTCGCCTCCTACGAGCAGTACTTC. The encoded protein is CASSEHGTVASYEQYF.

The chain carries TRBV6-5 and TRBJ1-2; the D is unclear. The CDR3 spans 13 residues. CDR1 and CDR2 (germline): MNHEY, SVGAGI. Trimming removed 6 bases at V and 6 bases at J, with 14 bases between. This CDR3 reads CASRSSGINGYTF. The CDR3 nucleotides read TGTGCCAGCAGGTCCTCGGGTATTAATGGCTACACCTTC.

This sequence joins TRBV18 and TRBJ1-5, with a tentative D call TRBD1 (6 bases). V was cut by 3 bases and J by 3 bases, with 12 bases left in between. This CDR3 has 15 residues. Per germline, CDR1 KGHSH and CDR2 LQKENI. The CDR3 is CASSPRDTLNQPQHF. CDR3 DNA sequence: TGTGCCAGCTCACCTCGGGACACGCTCAATCAGCCCCAGCATTTT.

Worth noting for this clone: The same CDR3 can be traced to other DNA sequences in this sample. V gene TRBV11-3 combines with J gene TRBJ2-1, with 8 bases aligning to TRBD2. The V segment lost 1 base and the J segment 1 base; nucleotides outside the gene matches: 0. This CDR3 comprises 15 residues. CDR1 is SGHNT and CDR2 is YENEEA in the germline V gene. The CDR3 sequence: CASSLAGGSYNEQFF. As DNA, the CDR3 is TGTGCCAGCAGCTTAGCGGGGGGGTCCTACAATGAGCAGTTCTTC.